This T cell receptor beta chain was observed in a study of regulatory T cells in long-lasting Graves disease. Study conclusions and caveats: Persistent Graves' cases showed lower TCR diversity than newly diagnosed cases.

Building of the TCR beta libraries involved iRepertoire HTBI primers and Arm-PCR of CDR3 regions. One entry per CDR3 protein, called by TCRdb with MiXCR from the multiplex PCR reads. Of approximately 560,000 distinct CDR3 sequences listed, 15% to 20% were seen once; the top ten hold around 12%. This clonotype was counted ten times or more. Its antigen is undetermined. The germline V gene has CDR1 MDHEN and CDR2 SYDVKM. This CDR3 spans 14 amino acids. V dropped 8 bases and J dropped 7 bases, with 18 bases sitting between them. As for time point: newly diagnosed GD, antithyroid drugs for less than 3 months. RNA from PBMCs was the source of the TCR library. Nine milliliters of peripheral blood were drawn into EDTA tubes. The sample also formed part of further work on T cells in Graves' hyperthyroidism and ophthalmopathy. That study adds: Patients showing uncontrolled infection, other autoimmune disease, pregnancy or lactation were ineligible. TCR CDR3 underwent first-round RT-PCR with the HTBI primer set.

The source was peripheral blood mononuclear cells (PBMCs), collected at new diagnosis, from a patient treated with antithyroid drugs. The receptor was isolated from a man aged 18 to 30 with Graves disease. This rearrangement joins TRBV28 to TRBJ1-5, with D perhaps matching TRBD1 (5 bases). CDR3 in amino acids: CASRPDRVYQPQHF. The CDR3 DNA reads TGTGCCAGCCGCCCTGACAGAGTTTACCAGCCCCAGCATTTT.